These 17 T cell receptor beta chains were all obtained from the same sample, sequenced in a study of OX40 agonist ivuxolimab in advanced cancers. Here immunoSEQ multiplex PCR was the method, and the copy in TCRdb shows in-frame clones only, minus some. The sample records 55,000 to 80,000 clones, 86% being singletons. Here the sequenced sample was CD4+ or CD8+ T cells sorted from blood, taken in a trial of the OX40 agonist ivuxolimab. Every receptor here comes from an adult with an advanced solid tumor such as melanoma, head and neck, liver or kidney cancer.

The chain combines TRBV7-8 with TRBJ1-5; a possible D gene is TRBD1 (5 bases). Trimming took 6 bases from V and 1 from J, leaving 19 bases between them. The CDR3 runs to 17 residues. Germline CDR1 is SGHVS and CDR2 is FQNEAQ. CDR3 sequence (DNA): TGTGCCAGCAGTCGAAGACAGCGAGCGAGGAGCAATCAGCCCCAGCATTTT. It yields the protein CASSRRQRARSNQPQHF.

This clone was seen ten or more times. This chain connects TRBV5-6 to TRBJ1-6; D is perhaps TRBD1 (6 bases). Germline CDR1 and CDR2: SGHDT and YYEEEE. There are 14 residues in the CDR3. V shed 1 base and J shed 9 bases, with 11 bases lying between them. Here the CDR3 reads CASSLNRGRSPLHF. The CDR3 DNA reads TGTGCCAGCAGCTTGAACCGGGGGCGTTCACCCCTCCACTTT.

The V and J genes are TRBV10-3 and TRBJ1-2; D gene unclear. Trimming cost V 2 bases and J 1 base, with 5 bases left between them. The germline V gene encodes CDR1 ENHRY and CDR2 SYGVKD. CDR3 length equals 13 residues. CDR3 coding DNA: TGTGCCATCAGTGAGGGGGATAACTATGGCTACACCTTC. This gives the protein CAISEGDNYGYTF.

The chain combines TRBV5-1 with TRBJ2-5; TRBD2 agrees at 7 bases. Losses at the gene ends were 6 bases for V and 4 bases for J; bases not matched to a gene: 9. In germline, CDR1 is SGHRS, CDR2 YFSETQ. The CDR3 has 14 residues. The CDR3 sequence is CASTPGLAAETQYF. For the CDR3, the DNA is TGCGCCAGCACCCCGGGGCTAGCGGCAGAGACCCAGTACTTC.

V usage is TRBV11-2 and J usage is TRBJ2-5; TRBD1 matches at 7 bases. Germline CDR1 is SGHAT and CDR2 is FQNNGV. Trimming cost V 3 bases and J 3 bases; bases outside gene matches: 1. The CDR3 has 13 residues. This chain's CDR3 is CASSFDREETQYF. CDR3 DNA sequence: TGTGCCAGCAGCTTTGACAGGGAAGAGACCCAGTACTTC.

The CDR3 nucleotides are TGTGCCAGCAGTGCCGGACAGATCTATAATTCACCCCTCCACTTT. Residues: CASSAGQIYNSPLHF. This rearrangement joins TRBV2 to TRBJ1-6; TRBD1 is a possible D gene (6 bases). Germline lookup yields CDR1 SNHLY and CDR2 FYNNEI. This CDR3 is 15 amino acids long. V was cut by 4 bases and J by 3 bases, with 10 bases left in between. Filled out from reference TRBV2 and TRBJ1-6, the complete variable domain reads EPEVTQTPSHQVTQMGQEVILRCVPISNHLYFYWYRQILGQKVEFLVSFYNNEISEKSEIFDDQFSVERPDGSNFTLKIRSTKLEDSAMYFCASSAGQIYNSPLHFGNGTRLTVT.

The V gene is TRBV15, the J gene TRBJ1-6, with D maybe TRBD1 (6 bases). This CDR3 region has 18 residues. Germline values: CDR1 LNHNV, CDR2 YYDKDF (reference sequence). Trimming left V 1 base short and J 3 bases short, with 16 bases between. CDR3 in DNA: TGTGCCACCAGCAGAGTACCAACTTCAGGGGTCTATAATTCACCCCTCCACTTT. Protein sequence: CATSRVPTSGVYNSPLHF. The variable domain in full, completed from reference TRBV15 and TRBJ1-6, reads DAMVIQNPRYQVTQFGKPVTLSCSQTLNHNVMYWYQQKSSQAPKLLFHYYDKDFNNEADTPDNFQSRRPNTSFCFLDIRSPGLGDTAMYLCATSRVPTSGVYNSPLHFGNGTRLTVT.

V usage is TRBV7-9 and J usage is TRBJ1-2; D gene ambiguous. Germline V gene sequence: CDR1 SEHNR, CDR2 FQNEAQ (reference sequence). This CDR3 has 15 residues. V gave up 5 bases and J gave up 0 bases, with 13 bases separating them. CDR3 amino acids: CASSPMSTANYGYTF. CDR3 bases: TGTGCCAGCAGCCCGATGAGCACCGCTAACTATGGCTACACCTTC.

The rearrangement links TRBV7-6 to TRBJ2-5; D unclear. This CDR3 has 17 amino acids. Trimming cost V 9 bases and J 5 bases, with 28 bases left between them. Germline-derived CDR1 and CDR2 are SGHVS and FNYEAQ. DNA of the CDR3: TGTGCCAGGAGCCCAAAAGGAGCCTATGACGGTTGTGAGACCCAGTACTTC. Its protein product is CARSPKGAYDGCETQYF.

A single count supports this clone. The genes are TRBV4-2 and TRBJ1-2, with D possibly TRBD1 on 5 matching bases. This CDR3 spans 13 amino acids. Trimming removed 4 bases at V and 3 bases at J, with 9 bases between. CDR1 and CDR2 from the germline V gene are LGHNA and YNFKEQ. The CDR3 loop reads CASSPQGDYGYTF. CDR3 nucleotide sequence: TGTGCCAGCAGCCCGCAGGGTGACTATGGCTACACCTTC.

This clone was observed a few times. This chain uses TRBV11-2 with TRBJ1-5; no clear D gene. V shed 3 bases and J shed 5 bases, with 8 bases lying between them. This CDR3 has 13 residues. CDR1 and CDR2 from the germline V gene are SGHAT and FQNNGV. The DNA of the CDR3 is TGTGCCAGCAGCTTCGGCGTTTATCAGCCCCAGCATTTT. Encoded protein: CASSFGVYQPQHF.

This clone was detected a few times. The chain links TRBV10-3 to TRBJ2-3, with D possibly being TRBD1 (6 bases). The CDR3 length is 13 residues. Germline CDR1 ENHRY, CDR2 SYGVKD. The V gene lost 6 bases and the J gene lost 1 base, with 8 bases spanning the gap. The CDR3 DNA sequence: TGTGCCATCAGCCGGACAGGCACAGATACGCAGTATTTT. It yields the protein CAISRTGTDTQYF.

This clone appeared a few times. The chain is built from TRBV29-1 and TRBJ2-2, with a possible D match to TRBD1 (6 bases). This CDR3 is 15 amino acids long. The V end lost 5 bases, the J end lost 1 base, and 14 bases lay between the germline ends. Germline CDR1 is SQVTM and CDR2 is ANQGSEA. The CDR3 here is CSVRRTALNTGELFF. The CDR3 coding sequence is TGCAGCGTTAGGAGGACAGCGTTGAACACCGGGGAGCTGTTTTTT.

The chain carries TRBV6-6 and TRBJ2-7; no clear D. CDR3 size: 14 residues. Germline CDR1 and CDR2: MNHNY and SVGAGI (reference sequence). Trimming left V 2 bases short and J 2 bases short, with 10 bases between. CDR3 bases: TGTGCCAGCAGTTACGGCTCTGGGACCTACGAGCAGTACTTC. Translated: CASSYGSGTYEQYF.

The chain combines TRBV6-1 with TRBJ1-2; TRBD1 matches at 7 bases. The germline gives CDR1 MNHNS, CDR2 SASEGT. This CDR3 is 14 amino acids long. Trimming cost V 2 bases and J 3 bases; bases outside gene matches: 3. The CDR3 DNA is TGTGCCAGCAGTGAACACGGGACAGACTATGGCTACACCTTC. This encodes CASSEHGTDYGYTF.

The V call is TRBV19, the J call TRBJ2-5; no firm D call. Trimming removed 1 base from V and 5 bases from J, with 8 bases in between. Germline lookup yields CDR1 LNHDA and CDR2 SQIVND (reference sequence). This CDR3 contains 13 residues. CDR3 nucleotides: TGTGCCAGTAGTATAGTCAGGCAGGAGACCCAGTACTTC. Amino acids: CASSIVRQETQYF.

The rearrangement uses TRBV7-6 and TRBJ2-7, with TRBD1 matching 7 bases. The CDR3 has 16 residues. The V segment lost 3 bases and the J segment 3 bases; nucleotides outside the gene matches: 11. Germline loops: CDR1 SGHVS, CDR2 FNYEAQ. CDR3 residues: CASSLGAGTELYEQYF. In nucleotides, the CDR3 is TGTGCCAGCAGCTTGGGTGCCGGGACAGAACTCTACGAGCAGTACTTC.